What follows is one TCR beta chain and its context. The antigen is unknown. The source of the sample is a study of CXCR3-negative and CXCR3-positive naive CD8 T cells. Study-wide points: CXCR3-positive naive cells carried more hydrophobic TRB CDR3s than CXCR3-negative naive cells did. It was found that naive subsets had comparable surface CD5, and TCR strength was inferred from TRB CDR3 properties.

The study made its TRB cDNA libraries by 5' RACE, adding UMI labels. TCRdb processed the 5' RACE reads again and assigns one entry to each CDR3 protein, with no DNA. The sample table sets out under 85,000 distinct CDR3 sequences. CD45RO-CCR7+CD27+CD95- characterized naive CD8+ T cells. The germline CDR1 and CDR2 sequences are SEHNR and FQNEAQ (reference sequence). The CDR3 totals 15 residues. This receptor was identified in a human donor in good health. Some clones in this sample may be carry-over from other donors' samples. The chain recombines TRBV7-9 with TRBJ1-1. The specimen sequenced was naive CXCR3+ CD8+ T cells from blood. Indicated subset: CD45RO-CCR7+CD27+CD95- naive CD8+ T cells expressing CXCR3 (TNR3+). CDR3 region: CALGLVDWRGTEAFF.